This TCR beta chain was identified during a study of cytomegalovirus exposure and HLA in healthy donors. The PCR ran on 60 Vbeta and 13 Jbeta primers. Produced via immunoSEQ multiplex PCR; TCRdb's table is partial and in-frame only. Of around 210,000 clones in the sample, 82% are singletons; the top ten hold around 3%. This CDR3 region has 16 residues. The germline V gene has CDR1 SGHRS and CDR2 YFSETQ. After removal of 6 bases from V and 4 bases from J, the junction contained 12 bases not matched to a gene. This sequence was found in a middle-aged woman in good health and CMV-seronegative. Sequenced: PBMCs. The chain employs TRBV5-1 and TRBJ2-5; 10 bases fit TRBD2. The CDR3 reads CASNGPSGRRGETQYF. The CDR3 DNA reads as TGCGCCAGCAACGGACCTAGCGGGAGAAGAGGAGAGACCCAGTACTTC.